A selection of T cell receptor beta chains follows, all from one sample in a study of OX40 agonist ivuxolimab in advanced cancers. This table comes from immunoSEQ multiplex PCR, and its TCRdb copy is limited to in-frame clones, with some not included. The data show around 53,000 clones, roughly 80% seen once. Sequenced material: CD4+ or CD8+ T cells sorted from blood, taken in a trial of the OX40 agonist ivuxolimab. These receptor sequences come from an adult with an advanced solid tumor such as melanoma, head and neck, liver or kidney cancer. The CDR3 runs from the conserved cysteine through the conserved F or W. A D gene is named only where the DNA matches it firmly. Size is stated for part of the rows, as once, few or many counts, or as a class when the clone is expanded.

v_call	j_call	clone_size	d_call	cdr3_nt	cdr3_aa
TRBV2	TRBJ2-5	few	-	TGTGCCAGCAAAGGAGAAGAGACCCAGTACTTC	CASKGEETQYF
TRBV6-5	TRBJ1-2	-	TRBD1	TGTGCCAGCAGTTACTCTTCCGGACAGGGGTATGGCTACACCTTC	CASSYSSGQGYGYTF
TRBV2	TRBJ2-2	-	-	TGTGCCAGCAGTGAGTGGGGTACCGGGGAGCTGTTTTTT	CASSEWGTGELFF
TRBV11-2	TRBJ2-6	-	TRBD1	TGTGCCAGCAGCTTAGTACAGGGGAAGGACTCTGGGGCCAACGTCCTGACTTTC	CASSLVQGKDSGANVLTF
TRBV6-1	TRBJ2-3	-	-	TGTGCCAGCAGTGAAGTTGTTCCTAGCACAGATACGCAGTATTTT	CASSEVVPSTDTQYF
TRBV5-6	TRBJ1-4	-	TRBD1	TGTGCCAGCAGCCAGGGGGGGACAGCTAATGAAAAACTGTTTTTT	CASSQGGTANEKLFF
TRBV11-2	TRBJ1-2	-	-	TGTGCCAGCGCCGCAGGGTCCTATGGCTACACCTTC	CASAAGSYGYTF
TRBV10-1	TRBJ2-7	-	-	TGCGCCAGCAGTGATGGGCTGGTCAGAGAGCAGTACTTC	CASSDGLVREQYF
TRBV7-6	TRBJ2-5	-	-	TGTGCCAGCAGCCTAAACCCCAACCAAGAGACCCAGTACTTC	CASSLNPNQETQYF
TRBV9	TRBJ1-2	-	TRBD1	TGTGCCAGCAGCTTCGACAGGGGCCTACTCTATGGCTACACCTTC	CASSFDRGLLYGYTF